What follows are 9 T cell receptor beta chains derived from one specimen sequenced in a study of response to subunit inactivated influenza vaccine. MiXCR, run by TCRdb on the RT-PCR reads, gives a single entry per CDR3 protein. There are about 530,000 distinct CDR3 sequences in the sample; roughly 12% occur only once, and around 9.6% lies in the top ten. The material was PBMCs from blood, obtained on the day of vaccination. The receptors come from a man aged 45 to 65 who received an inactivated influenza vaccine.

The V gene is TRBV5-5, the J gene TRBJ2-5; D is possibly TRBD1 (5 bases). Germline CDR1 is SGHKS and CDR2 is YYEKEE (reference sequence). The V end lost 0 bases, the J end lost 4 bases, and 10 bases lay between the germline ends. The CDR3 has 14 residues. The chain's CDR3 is CASSLEWTLETQYF. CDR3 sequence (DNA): TGTGCCAGCAGCTTGGAATGGACACTAGAGACCCAGTACTTC.

The CDR3 coding sequence is TGTGCCAGCAGCCGGGGGGTTGAGACCCAGTACTTC. It yields the protein CASSRGVETQYF. The chain recombines TRBV3-1 with TRBJ2-5, with D possibly matching TRBD2 (6 bases). The CDR3 sequence is 12 residues long. The germline gives CDR1 LGHDT, CDR2 YNNKEL (reference sequence). V dropped 4 bases and J dropped 5 bases, with 8 bases sitting between them.

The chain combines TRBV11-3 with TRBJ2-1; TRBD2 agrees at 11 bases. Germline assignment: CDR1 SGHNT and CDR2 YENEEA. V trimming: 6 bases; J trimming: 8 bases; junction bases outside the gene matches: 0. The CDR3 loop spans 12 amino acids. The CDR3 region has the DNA TGTGCCAGCAGGGGACTAGCGGATGAGCAGTTCTTC. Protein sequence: CASRGLADEQFF.

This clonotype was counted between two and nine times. CDR3 DNA sequence: TGTGCCAGCAGCCAAATGACAGGAGTCATCTCCTACAATGAGCAGTTCTTC. Translation: CASSQMTGVISYNEQFF. The chain combines TRBV4-2 with TRBJ2-1; weak D call: TRBD1 (6 bases). From germline, CDR1 is LGHNA and CDR2 YNFKEQ. Between the trimmed V and J ends, which lost 2 bases and 0 bases, there was a span of 14 bases. The CDR3 totals 17 residues.

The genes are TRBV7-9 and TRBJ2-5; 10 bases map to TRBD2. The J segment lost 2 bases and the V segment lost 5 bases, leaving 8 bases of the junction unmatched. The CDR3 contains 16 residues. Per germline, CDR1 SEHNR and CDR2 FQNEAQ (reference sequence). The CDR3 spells CASSQPSGGRQETQYF. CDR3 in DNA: TGTGCCAGCAGCCAACCTAGCGGGGGCCGTCAAGAGACCCAGTACTTC.

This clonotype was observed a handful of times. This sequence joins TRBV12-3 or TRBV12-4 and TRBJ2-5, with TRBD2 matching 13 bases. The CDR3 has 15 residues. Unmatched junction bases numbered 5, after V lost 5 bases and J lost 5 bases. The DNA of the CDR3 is TGTGCCAGCAGTGAACTAGCGGGGGGGCTCGAGACCCAGTACTTC. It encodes CASSELAGGLETQYF.

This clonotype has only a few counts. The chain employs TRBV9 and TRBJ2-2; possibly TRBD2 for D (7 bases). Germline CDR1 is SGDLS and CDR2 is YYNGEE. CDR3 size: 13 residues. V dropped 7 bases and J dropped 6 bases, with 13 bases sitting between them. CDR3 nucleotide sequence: TGTGCCAGCTCCCGGGGGGCGGCCGGGGAGCTGTTTTTT. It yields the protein CASSRGAAGELFF.

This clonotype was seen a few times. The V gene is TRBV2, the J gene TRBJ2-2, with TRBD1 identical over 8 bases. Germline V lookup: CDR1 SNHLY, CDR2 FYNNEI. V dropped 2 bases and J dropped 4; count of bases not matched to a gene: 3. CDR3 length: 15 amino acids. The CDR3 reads CASSEQGAPTGELFF. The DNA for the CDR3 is TGTGCCAGCAGTGAACAGGGGGCGCCCACCGGGGAGCTGTTTTTT.

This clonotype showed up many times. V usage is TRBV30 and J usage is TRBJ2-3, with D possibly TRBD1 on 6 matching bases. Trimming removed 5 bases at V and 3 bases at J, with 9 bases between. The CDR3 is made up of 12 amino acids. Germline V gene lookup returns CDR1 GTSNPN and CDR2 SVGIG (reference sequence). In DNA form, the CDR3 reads TGTGCCTGGGAAACAGGGACAGATACGCAGTATTTT. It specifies CAWETGTDTQYF. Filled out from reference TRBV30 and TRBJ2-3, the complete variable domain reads SQTIHQWPATLVQPVGSPLSLECTVEGTSNPNLYWYRQAAGRGLQLLFYSVGIGQISSEVPQNLSASRPQDRQFILSSKKLLLSDSGFYLCAWETGTDTQYFGPGTRLTVL.